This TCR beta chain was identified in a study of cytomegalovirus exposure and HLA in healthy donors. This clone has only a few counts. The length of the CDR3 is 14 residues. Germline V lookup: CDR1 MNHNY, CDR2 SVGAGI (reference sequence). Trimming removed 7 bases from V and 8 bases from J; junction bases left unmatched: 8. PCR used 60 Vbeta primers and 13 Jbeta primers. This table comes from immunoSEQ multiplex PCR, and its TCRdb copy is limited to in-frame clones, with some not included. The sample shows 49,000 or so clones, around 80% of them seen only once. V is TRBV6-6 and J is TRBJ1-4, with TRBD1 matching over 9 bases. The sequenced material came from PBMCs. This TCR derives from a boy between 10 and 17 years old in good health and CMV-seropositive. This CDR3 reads CASNLGQGVEKLFF. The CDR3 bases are TGTGCCAGCAACCTGGGACAGGGTGTGGAAAAACTGTTTTTT.